The 13 T cell receptor beta chains given below trace back to one sample, sequenced in a study of blood T cell repertoires in COVID-19. Using immunoSEQ multiplex PCR, the repertoire was profiled, and TCRdb retains in-frame clones only, with some absent. This table has roughly 160,000 clones, 80% to 85% appearing once. The specimen sequenced was peripheral blood. These receptors were obtained from a man in his 70s with active or convalescent COVID-19.

The chain recombines TRBV6-6 with TRBJ2-7; 7 bases align to TRBD1. Germline CDR1 reads MNHNY; CDR2 reads SVGAGI (reference sequence). The CDR3 spans 18 residues. V was pared by 5 bases and J by 1 base, with 17 bases of the junction left unmatched. DNA for the CDR3: TGTGCCAGCAGTCAGAGGGAACAGGGGTATTATGCATCCTACGAGCAGTACTTC. Translated, it gives CASSQREQGYYASYEQYF.

The chain joins TRBV5-1 to TRBJ2-4; 10 bases are a match to TRBD1. Trimming cost V 4 bases and J 6 bases; bases outside gene matches: 13. The CDR3 contains 17 residues. The V gene's germline CDR1 is SGHRS and CDR2 YFSETQ. The CDR3 bases are TGCGCCAGCAGCGCCGCCGACAGGGGGCCCGACCGAAACATTCAGTACTTC. Its protein is CASSAADRGPDRNIQYF.

This chain links TRBV19 with TRBJ2-1; perhaps TRBD1 as D (6 bases). Trimming pared 0 bases from V and 2 bases from J, leaving 8 bases between. Germline V gene data show CDR1 as LNHDA and CDR2 as SQIVND (reference sequence). The CDR3 is 15 residues long. The CDR3 DNA follows: TGTGCCAGTAGTATAGAGCAGGGGACCTACAATGAGCAGTTCTTC. Translated, it gives CASSIEQGTYNEQFF.

The chain employs TRBV5-4 and TRBJ1-1, with D possibly matching TRBD1 (5 bases). Trimming left V 4 bases short and J 5 bases short, with 15 bases between. Germline V lookup: CDR1 SGHNT, CDR2 YYREEE (reference sequence). The CDR3 sequence is 14 residues long. The CDR3: CASSRVGGETEAFF. The CDR3 coding sequence is TGTGCCAGCAGCCGAGTCGGGGGGGAAACTGAAGCTTTCTTT.

Only one count was recorded for this clone. The rearrangement joins TRBV28 to TRBJ1-1, with 7 bases aligning to TRBD1. The CDR3 has 15 residues. Germline-derived CDR1 and CDR2 are MDHEN and SYDVKM. The V gene end was trimmed by 6 bases and the J gene end by 0 bases; junction bases not matched to a gene: 7. CDR3: CASSQGGVMNTEAFF. CDR3 nucleotide sequence: TGTGCCAGCAGCCAGGGGGGTGTGATGAACACTGAAGCTTTCTTT. Looking up the rest from reference TRBV28 and TRBJ1-1 gives the full variable domain: DVKVTQSSRYLVKRTGEKVFLECVQDMDHENMFWYRQDPGLGLRLIYFSYDVKMKEKGDIPEGYSVSREKKERFSLILESASTNQTSMYLCASSQGGVMNTEAFFGQGTRLTVV.

The chain links TRBV9 to TRBJ2-1; tentative D call: TRBD1 (5 bases). CDR1 SGDLS and CDR2 YYNGEE come from the germline V gene. This CDR3 has 13 amino acids. Trimming cost V 5 bases and J 5 bases, with 11 bases left between them. The CDR3 DNA reads TGTGCCAGCAGTGAGGTGGGGCACAATGAGCAGTTCTTC. It yields the protein CASSEVGHNEQFF.

V and J are TRBV6-5 and TRBJ2-3, with D tentatively TRBD2 (5 bases). V shed 5 bases and J shed 0 bases, with 9 bases lying between them. Germline V CDR1 and CDR2: MNHEY, SVGAGI. The CDR3 loop spans 14 amino acids. The CDR3 DNA reads as TGTGCCAGCAGTAGTAGGACTAGCACAGATACGCAGTATTTT. Protein sequence: CASSSRTSTDTQYF.

J is TRBJ1-6 and V is TRBV28; D is unclear. There are 17 residues in the CDR3. Deletions cut 3 bases from V and 0 bases from J, with 12 bases between. Germline V gene sequence: CDR1 MDHEN, CDR2 SYDVKM. CDR3 sequence (DNA): TGTGCCAGCAGTTTGACTGACTCCAGCTCCTATAATTCACCCCTCCACTTT. Its translation is CASSLTDSSSYNSPLHF.

The V gene is TRBV15, the J gene TRBJ2-1, with D perhaps matching TRBD2 (5 bases). The V gene's germline CDR1 is LNHNV and CDR2 YYDKDF (reference sequence). This CDR3 comprises 14 residues. The ends were cut back, 0 bases at V and 7 bases at J, with 10 bases in the middle. Written as DNA, the CDR3 is TGTGCCACCAGCAGAGATATCGGCGGGAATGAGCAGTTCTTC. This translates into CATSRDIGGNEQFF.

The chain employs TRBV19 and TRBJ1-5, with D unclear. CDR3 length: 12 amino acids. The V end was cut by 5 bases, the J end by 3 bases, with 5 bases between. Looked up from germline, CDR1 is LNHDA and CDR2 is SQIVND (reference sequence). Here the CDR3 reads CASSPVNQPQHF. DNA for the CDR3: TGTGCCAGTAGTCCAGTCAATCAGCCCCAGCATTTT.

The chain uses TRBV7-2 and TRBJ1-5; D unresolved. V was clipped by 5 bases and J by 0 bases, with 11 bases between them. The CDR3 has 15 amino acids. CDR1 and CDR2 from the germline V gene are SGHTA and FQGNSA. The CDR3 region has the DNA TGTGCCAGCAGCCTAGGTCCAATTAGCAATCAGCCCCAGCATTTT. Amino acid sequence: CASSLGPISNQPQHF.

The rearrangement links TRBV2 to TRBJ1-2; D call uncertain. The CDR3 has 12 residues. V shed 6 bases and J shed 4 bases, with 9 bases lying between them. CDR1 is SNHLY, CDR2 FYNNEI, per germline. CDR3 coding DNA: TGTGCCAGCAGCCCTGACACCTATGGCTACACCTTC. Protein: CASSPDTYGYTF. The whole variable domain, remainder taken from reference TRBV2 and TRBJ1-2, is EPEVTQTPSHQVTQMGQEVILRCVPISNHLYFYWYRQILGQKVEFLVSFYNNEISEKSEIFDDQFSVERPDGSNFTLKIRSTKLEDSAMYFCASSPDTYGYTFGSGTRLTVV.

The chain links TRBV18 to TRBJ1-5, with D possibly TRBD1 on 6 matching bases. Germline V CDR1 and CDR2: KGHSH, LQKENI. The length of the CDR3 is 14 residues. V dropped 3 bases and J dropped 1 base, with 7 bases sitting between them. The chain's CDR3 is CASSPGTSNQPQHF. CDR3 coding DNA: TGTGCCAGCTCACCGGGGACAAGCAATCAGCCCCAGCATTTT. The full variable domain, completed using reference TRBV18 and TRBJ1-5, is NAGVMQNPRHLVRRRGQEARLRCSPMKGHSHVYWYRQLPEEGLKFMVYLQKENIIDESGMPKERFSAEFPKEGPSILRIQQVVRGDSAAYFCASSPGTSNQPQHFGDGTRLSIL.